The source of this T cell receptor (beta chain) is a study of metastatic and nonmetastatic thyroid tumors. No patient received treatment before thyroid surgery. TCRdb re-processed the PCR reads through MiXCR. The sample yields around 31,000 clones, approximately 16% seen once. Germline V gene sequence: CDR1 MDHEN, CDR2 SYDVKM. Trimming removed 5 bases from V and 0 bases from J; junction bases left unmatched: 5. This CDR3 comprises 15 residues. This clone was seen ten or more times. Sequencing was performed on blood. V gene TRBV28 combines with J gene TRBJ1-1; TRBD1 aligns across 8 bases. The sequence was collected from a male donor with papillary thyroid cancer or a benign thyroid nodule (not recorded which). Some clones in this sample may be carry-over from other donors' samples. The CDR3 region is CASSGDRLLNTEAFF. In nucleotides, the CDR3 is TGTGCCAGCAGTGGGGACAGGTTGTTGAACACTGAAGCTTTCTTT.